The 10 T cell receptor beta chains below all came from one sample that was sequenced in a study of T cell repertoires in cytomegalovirus infection. TCRdb passed the reads through MiXCR, listing each CDR3 protein once. The sample lists around 450,000 distinct CDR3 sequences, around 11% occurring once. Sequencing was done on a sample of PBMCs. The receptors shown here come from a human donor in good health (CMV status not recorded). Some clones in this sample may be carry-over from other donors' samples.

The sample holds a few counts of this clonotype. The chain uses TRBV29-1 and TRBJ1-1; 9 positions match TRBD1. This CDR3 comprises 10 residues. Looked up from germline, CDR1 is SQVTM and CDR2 is ANQGSEA. The J segment lost 10 bases and the V segment lost 5 bases, leaving 2 bases of the junction unmatched. CDR3 amino acids: CSVRQGGAFF. The CDR3 DNA is TGCAGCGTTCGACAGGGGGGAGCTTTCTTT.

The gene calls are TRBV15 and TRBJ1-2, with D tentatively TRBD1 (6 bases). Trimming removed 4 bases from V and 0 bases from J, with 15 bases in between. The CDR3 sequence is 16 residues long. CDR1 and CDR2 (germline): LNHNV, YYDKDF (reference sequence). CDR3 protein: CATSTAGAPPNYGYTF. The CDR3 bases are TGTGCCACCAGCACTGCAGGGGCGCCGCCTAACTATGGCTACACCTTC. The complete variable domain, with remaining parts taken from reference TRBV15 and TRBJ1-2, reads DAMVIQNPRYQVTQFGKPVTLSCSQTLNHNVMYWYQQKSSQAPKLLFHYYDKDFNNEADTPDNFQSRRPNTSFCFLDIRSPGLGDTAMYLCATSTAGAPPNYGYTFGSGTRLTVV.

This clonotype was picked up a small number of times. The chain has TRBV7-9 and TRBJ2-4; TRBD1 is a possible D gene (6 bases). The CDR3 spans 15 residues. The V and J ends lost 6 bases and 3 bases respectively, with 15 bases between them. Per germline, CDR1 SEHNR and CDR2 FQNEAQ (reference sequence). The CDR3 loop reads CASSFPGHGKNIQYF. For the CDR3, the DNA is TGTGCCAGCAGTTTCCCGGGACATGGCAAAAACATTCAGTACTTC.

The V and J genes are TRBV29-1 and TRBJ1-4; a weak D match, TRBD1 (6 bases). Germline CDR1 is SQVTM and CDR2 is ANQGSEA. V lost 7 bases to trimming and J lost 4 bases, with 16 bases between them. The length of the CDR3 is 14 residues. Here the CDR3 reads CSAQRGGNNEKLFF. For the CDR3, the DNA is TGCAGCGCCCAGCGAGGGGGTAATAATGAAAAACTGTTTTTT. Filled out from reference TRBV29-1 and TRBJ1-4, the complete variable domain reads SAVISQKPSRDICQRGTSLTIQCQVDSQVTMMFWYRQQPGQSLTLIATANQGSEATYESGFVIDKFPISRPNLTFSTLTVSNMSPEDSSIYLCSAQRGGNNEKLFFGSGTQLSVL.

This clonotype was detected many times. The genes are TRBV12-5 and TRBJ1-2; the D gene is possibly TRBD1 (5 bases). Germline loops: CDR1 LGHNT, CDR2 FRNRAP. The CDR3 is 13 residues long. V shed 2 bases and J shed 7 bases, with 11 bases lying between them. The CDR3 sequence is CASGLPPGFGYTF. The DNA of the CDR3 is TGTGCTAGTGGTTTGCCCCCAGGGTTTGGCTACACCTTC.

The chain couples TRBV10-3 to TRBJ2-7, with 9 bases matching TRBD1. The germline V gene encodes CDR1 ENHRY and CDR2 SYGVKD. The length of the CDR3 is 13 residues. With V trimmed by 4 bases and J by 6 bases, 4 bases remained unmatched. The CDR3 region has the DNA TGTGCCATCAGTGGGGACAGGGTCGGCGAGCAGTACTTC. Translated: CAISGDRVGEQYF.

There are a few counts of this clonotype. CDR3 residues: CASSIAALAGDLYEQYF. The CDR3, as DNA: TGTGCCAGTAGTATAGCGGCACTAGCGGGGGATCTCTACGAGCAGTACTTC. The chain uses TRBV19 and TRBJ2-7; 11 bases are a match to TRBD2. CDR1 and CDR2 (germline): LNHDA, SQIVND (reference sequence). The CDR3 runs to 17 residues. V shed 1 base and J 3 bases; nucleotides not matched to a gene: 8.

The table lists this clonotype with many counts. As DNA, the CDR3 is TGTGCCAGCAGCTTAGTTATGGGACCGACGAACACTGAAGCTTTCTTT. Its protein is CASSLVMGPTNTEAFF. V is TRBV7-9 and J is TRBJ1-1, with D maybe TRBD1 (5 bases). Trimming shortened V by 1 base and J by 1 base, and 13 bases separated the two germline ends. The CDR3 runs to 16 residues. The germline gives CDR1 SEHNR, CDR2 FQNEAQ (reference sequence).

V is TRBV4-1 and J is TRBJ1-2; TRBD1 matches 7 bases. The junction had 9 bases not matched to a gene; V was cut back by 4 bases and J by 4 bases. This CDR3 region has 15 residues. The germline CDR1 and CDR2 sequences are MGHRA and YSYEKL. The CDR3 DNA reads TGCGCCAGCAGCCTTGACCAGGGGGGGGTCTATGGCTACACCTTC. It codes for CASSLDQGGVYGYTF.

The sample holds a few counts of this clonotype. The rearrangement joins TRBV29-1 to TRBJ1-5; 7 bases are shared with TRBD1. The CDR3 length is 13 residues. J gave up 10 bases and V 4 bases, and 10 bases lay outside the gene matches. CDR1 and CDR2 (germline): SQVTM, ANQGSEA. CDR3 DNA: TGCAGCGTTGGGGACAGCGTTCTAGGTCCCCAGCATTTT. Its protein is CSVGDSVLGPQHF.